This TCR beta chain was obtained from a study of blood T cell repertoires in COVID-19 (dated by TCRdb to 2020 to 2021). Regarding the complete study: Collaborator samples came from the United States, Italy and Spain and covered acute and convalescent phases of COVID-19. Samples were obtained from the ongoing ImmuneRACE study (first 160 participants) and from 1,200 or so subjects provided by 6 global collaborators. Where available, HLA class I and class II types were obtained from metadata supplied by the sample provider rather than from assay-based typing. The repertoires were made available in a free public database intended to serve as a resource for research on the immune response to SARS-CoV-2. The sample metadata nearly always contained a de-identified subject ID, COVID-19 status, age in years and sex. The dataset comprised deeply sampled blood TCRbeta repertoires from subjects exposed to, actively infected with, or recovered from COVID-19. The prospective study material was composed of cDNA or gDNA derived from T cells, B-cell-depleted T cells, or PBMCs.

Overall study results and their limits: The quantity of clinical and demographic metadata differed by source and by participant and was supplied without curation.

About this clone: Its cognate antigen has yet to be identified. Base qualities were left out, and no much larger clone turns up one base away.

TCRbeta CDR3 regions were amplified from genomic DNA by means of the immunoSEQ Assay, a bias-controlled multiplex PCR. The original methods were these. The number of nucleated cells in each sample was estimated from the amplification of reference gene primers within the assay. Sequence reads were collapsed and filtered to measure the absolute abundance of every unique TCRbeta CDR3 rearrangement. For each sample, productive Simpson clonality was calculated as the square root of Simpson's diversity index across productive rearrangements. Drawn from immuneACCESS, this table holds only the in-frame rearrangements with V and J called that TCRdb kept. Clones are partly lost; checked studies trace under half to an unresolved V gene and leave the rest unexplained. The DNA was the basis for D and trimming; V, J and clone size are from that table. The sample table contains 25,000 or so clones; only one count was recorded for 65% to 90% of them. In total, the top ten clones hold about 25% of the sample.

The collaborating institutions used their own protocols to collect whole blood in K2EDTA tubes. For TCRbeta analysis, collaborator samples were shipped as frozen whole blood, as isolated PBMCs, or as DNA extracted from either sample type. CDR1 and CDR2 are read off the germline V gene as MNHEY and SVGAGI. Cut back by 6 bases and 1 base, the V and J ends lie 12 bases apart. Including cysteine and phenylalanine, the CDR3 has 14 amino acids. Here the CDR3 DNA is all that survives: 42 bases in frame from base 1. The sequence joins TRBV6-5 to TRBJ1-1; matching of 6 bases hints at TRBD1 as the D gene. Sequencing was done on a sample of peripheral blood. The TCR sequence derives from a man between 65 and 80 years old with active COVID-19. Read as DNA, the sequence is TGTGCCAGCAGCCCGACAGGTGGGAACACTGAAGCTTTCTTT. Translated, it gives CASSPTGGNTEAFF.